These T cell receptor beta chains were read from a single sample in a study of cytomegalovirus exposure and HLA in healthy donors. Only in-frame clones appear in the TCRdb table, and some are missing; sequencing was by immunoSEQ multiplex PCR. The table includes about 97,000 clones, roughly three quarters detected once. The sequencing sample was made of PBMCs. These receptors were taken from a male donor in good health and CMV-seropositive. Each CDR3 is given with its conserved first and last residue. The order of the fields is V gene, J gene, D gene, clone size, CDR3 DNA, CDR3 protein. The D gene is left open where the match is weak. The size field is filled for only some rows; it gives once, few, many or a size class.

TRBV5-4	TRBJ2-7	.	.	TGTGCCAGCAGCTCCGCCGCAGGCTCCTACGAGCAGTACTTC	CASSSAAGSYEQYF
TRBV7-3	TRBJ2-3	TRBD2	.	TGTGCCAGCAGCTTAACACTAGCGGGAGCCACAGATACGCAGTATTTT	CASSLTLAGATDTQYF
TRBV7-2	TRBJ2-2	TRBD2	.	TGTGCCAGCAACGACGCCCGGGGGGGGCGGATCACCGGGGAGCTGTTTTTT	CASNDARGGRITGELFF
TRBV7-9	TRBJ2-1	TRBD2	.	TGTGCCAGCAGCCAAAAGCGGGAGGGCGGGGAGCAGTTCTTC	CASSQKREGGEQFF
TRBV5-1	TRBJ2-3	.	.	TGCGCCAGCAGCTTGGCCGCTAGCCCAGATACGCAGTATTTT	CASSLAASPDTQYF
TRBV5-1	TRBJ2-5	.	once	TGCGCCAGCAGCCGGTCAGAGGGCGGGAAGACCCAGTACTTC	CASSRSEGGKTQYF
TRBV5-1	TRBJ2-2	TRBD1	.	TGCGCCAGCAGCGAGGGACAGGGGCCCGGGGAGCTGTTTTTT	CASSEGQGPGELFF
TRBV9	TRBJ2-1	TRBD2	few	TGTGCCAGCAGCTTCTGGACTAGCGGGAGTTTATATGAGCAGTTCTTC	CASSFWTSGSLYEQFF
TRBV7-2	TRBJ2-1	.	.	TGTGCCAGCAGCTTAGCTCACGGGAACCTCAATGAGCAGTTCTTC	CASSLAHGNLNEQFF
TRBV9	TRBJ1-3	.	.	TGTGCCAGCAGCGTAGGCTGGAGACTGGCGGACACCATATATTTT	CASSVGWRLADTIYF
TRBV15	TRBJ1-5	TRBD1	.	TGTGCCACCAGCAGCTATGGCCTCGCACTGACAGGGAGCAATCAGCCCCAGCATTTT	CATSSYGLALTGSNQPQHF
TRBV18	TRBJ2-2	.	.	TGTGCCAGCTCACTACTACAAAACGGGGAGCTGTTTTTT	CASSLLQNGELFF
TRBV7-9	TRBJ2-2	TRBD1	.	TGTGCCAGCAGCTTAGCGAGGACAGGGGGTTTCGCGGGCACCGGGGAGCTGTTTTTT	CASSLARTGGFAGTGELFF
TRBV28	TRBJ2-3	.	once	TGTGCCAGCAGTCCCCCATCCACAGATACGCAGTATTTT	CASSPPSTDTQYF
TRBV7-9	TRBJ2-1	.	.	TGTGCCAGCGCTTCCCAGGGGTACAATGAGCAGTTCTTC	CASASQGYNEQFF
TRBV28	TRBJ1-2	TRBD1	once	TGTGCCAGCAGAACCGGGACAGGGGACTATGGCTACACCTTC	CASRTGTGDYGYTF
TRBV4-2	TRBJ1-5	.	.	TGTGCCAGCAGCCAAGAATGGCAGAATCAAAATCAGCCCCAGCATTTT	CASSQEWQNQNQPQHF
TRBV7-9	TRBJ1-4	.	.	TGTGCCAGCAGCTTAGGTGAGAGTGGTGAAAAACTGTTTTTT	CASSLGESGEKLFF
TRBV11-2	TRBJ2-1	.	.	TGTGCCAGCAGCTTAGTGAGAGGTCCGCAGTTCTTC	CASSLVRGPQFF
TRBV7-3	TRBJ2-5	TRBD2	.	TGTGCCAGCAGCTTAGAAGTAGCGGGAGGGGCCCAGTACTTC	CASSLEVAGGAQYF
TRBV19	TRBJ2-7	.	.	TGTGCCAGTAGTGGGGAACAGGTGGGCTCCTACGAGCAGTACTTC	CASSGEQVGSYEQYF
TRBV5-5	TRBJ1-2	.	.	TGTGCCAGCAGCGTGGCCGGGAACCACTATGGCTACACCTTC	CASSVAGNHYGYTF
TRBV19	TRBJ1-5	TRBD1	once	TGTGCCAGTAGTAACGGACAGGAATATCAGCCCCAGCATTTT	CASSNGQEYQPQHF
TRBV6-1	TRBJ2-6	.	.	TGTGCCAGTACCCTCGCTGCGGGGGCCAACGTCCTGACTTTC	CASTLAAGANVLTF
TRBV28	TRBJ2-7	TRBD2	.	TGTGCCAGCAGCCTCCCTGGGGTTGCGGGAGGACACGAGCAGTACTTC	CASSLPGVAGGHEQYF
TRBV29-1	TRBJ2-3	TRBD2	.	TGCAGCTCGGGGACTAGCGGGAGTTCAGATACGCAGTATTTT	CSSGTSGSSDTQYF
TRBV6-1	TRBJ1-2	.	.	TGTGCCAGCAGTGAGGCCTTTGGAGGGGACGGCTATGGCTACACCTTC	CASSEAFGGDGYGYTF
TRBV11-2	TRBJ2-1	TRBD2	.	TGTGCCAGCAGCTTGGAGACTAGCGGATACAATGAGCAGTTCTTC	CASSLETSGYNEQFF
TRBV7-6	TRBJ2-1	TRBD1	.	TGTGCCAGCAGCCCCCGATATGGACAGGGCAGCAATGAGCAGTTCTTC	CASSPRYGQGSNEQFF
TRBV6-6	TRBJ2-1	TRBD2	.	TGTGCCAGCAGTTCCCCGGGACTAGCGGGAGGCTATGAGCAGTTCTTC	CASSSPGLAGGYEQFF
TRBV4-1	TRBJ2-7	TRBD1	few	TGCGCCAGCAGCCAAGGGGACAGGGCCATTGTCTACGAGCAGTACTTC	CASSQGDRAIVYEQYF
TRBV4-2	TRBJ1-6	.	.	TGTGCCAGCAGCCAAGTGCAGGGTTTTAATAATTCACCCCTCCACTTT	CASSQVQGFNNSPLHF
TRBV5-4	TRBJ2-1	TRBD1	.	TGTGCCAGCATTCCACAGGGGAGCTCCTACAATGAGCAGTTCTTC	CASIPQGSSYNEQFF
TRBV11-2	TRBJ2-5	.	.	TGTGCCAGCAGCTTAACCACTTCGGAGACCCAGTACTTC	CASSLTTSETQYF
TRBV12-5	TRBJ2-1	.	.	TGTGCTAGTGGTGTGCCTGGTAGCGAGGGAAGGAATGAGCAGTTCTTC	CASGVPGSEGRNEQFF
TRBV6-1	TRBJ2-7	TRBD1	.	TGTGCCAGCAGTGAAGCCCAGGGGGACGCCTACGAGCAGTACTTC	CASSEAQGDAYEQYF
TRBV9	TRBJ2-1	TRBD2	.	TGTGCCAGCAGTACGACTAGCGGGACAGTCTACAATGAGCAGTTCTTC	CASSTTSGTVYNEQFF
TRBV6-6	TRBJ2-2	.	.	TGTGCCAGCAGGCGGGACAGGAACACCGGGGAGCTGTTTTTT	CASRRDRNTGELFF
TRBV5-1	TRBJ1-1	TRBD1	once	TGCGCCAGCAGCTCCGATCCGGGACAGGGAACTAGTGAAGCTTTCTTT	CASSSDPGQGTSEAFF
TRBV7-2	TRBJ2-2	.	.	TGTGCCAGCAGCCCAGCGAGGGGGAGAACCGGGGAGCTGTTTTTT	CASSPARGRTGELFF
TRBV9	TRBJ2-3	.	.	TGTGCCAGCAGCGTAGTAGAGCGGAGCACAGATACGCAGTATTTT	CASSVVERSTDTQYF
TRBV5-4	TRBJ2-2	.	.	TGTGCCAGCAGCCGGCCCGAGAGAGCCCCGGAGGCCGGGGAGCTGTTTTTT	CASSRPERAPEAGELFF
TRBV7-2	TRBJ2-3	TRBD1	.	TGTGCCAGCAGCCCTCCCCGAGGACAGGGCCACACAGATACGCAGTATTTT	CASSPPRGQGHTDTQYF
TRBV28	TRBJ2-2	TRBD2	.	TGTGCCAGCAAGCTAGCGGGAAGTACCGGGGAGCTGTTTTTT	CASKLAGSTGELFF
TRBV5-4	TRBJ2-3	TRBD2	.	TGTGCCAGCAGCTCATCCGGGACTAGCGGGGCAGATACGCAGTATTTT	CASSSSGTSGADTQYF
TRBV5-5	TRBJ2-7	TRBD1	.	TGCGCCAGCAGCCACATCGGGAACAGGGGCCACGAGCAGTACTTC	CASSHIGNRGHEQYF
TRBV6-1	TRBJ2-3	.	.	TGTGCCAGCCGCGGGCTCCGCACAGATACGCAGTATTTT	CASRGLRTDTQYF
TRBV11-2	TRBJ2-3	TRBD2	.	TGTGCCAGCACTCTAGCGGGAGCCTACTCCGATACGCAGTATTTT	CASTLAGAYSDTQYF